Presented here are 14 T cell receptor beta chains from one specimen sequenced in a study of Tregs in tolerant kidney transplant recipients. TCRdb's copy holds only in-frame clones and misses some; the assay was immunoSEQ multiplex PCR. This sample has some 88,000 clones, with around 90% found just once. Sequenced: CD8+ T cells from blood. The receptors stem from a human donor in good health.

The chain couples TRBV6-6 to TRBJ1-1; D is unclear. Germline CDR1 and CDR2: MNHNY and SVGAGI (reference sequence). CDR3 length: 14 residues. Between the trimmed V and J ends, which lost 2 bases and 2 bases, there was a span of 9 bases. CDR3 DNA: TGTGCCAGCAGTTACGGGTGGGGTAACACTGAAGCTTTCTTT. This translates into CASSYGWGNTEAFF.

This clone was seen just once. The chain is built from TRBV10-2 and TRBJ2-7; 9 bases align to TRBD2. The germline V gene has CDR1 WSHSY and CDR2 SAAADI. V dropped 3 bases and J dropped 3; count of bases not matched to a gene: 3. The CDR3 covers 14 residues. The CDR3 protein is CASSDSGGLYEQYF. CDR3 DNA: TGCGCCAGCAGTGATAGCGGGGGCCTCTACGAGCAGTACTTC.

The V call is TRBV5-6, the J call TRBJ2-7, with 7 positions matching TRBD2. The CDR3 covers 15 residues. V shed 5 bases and J 0 bases; nucleotides not matched to a gene: 8. Germline V gene lookup returns CDR1 SGHDT and CDR2 YYEEEE. The chain's CDR3 is CASRVWGGFSYEQYF. CDR3 DNA: TGTGCCAGCAGAGTTTGGGGGGGATTCTCCTACGAGCAGTACTTC.

The rearrangement links TRBV6-5 to TRBJ1-2; 7 nucleotides line up with TRBD1. The CDR3 extends over 14 amino acids. The junction had 4 bases not matched to a gene; V was cut back by 4 bases and J by 2 bases. Germline-derived CDR1 and CDR2 are MNHEY and SVGAGI. As DNA, the CDR3 is TGTGCCAGCAGTTTCGGGACAGCCAACTATGGCTACACCTTC. Protein: CASSFGTANYGYTF.

This clone was seen just once. This rearrangement joins TRBV7-9 to TRBJ1-2; 10 bases are shared with TRBD1. The CDR3 is made up of 15 amino acids. Germline V gene data show CDR1 as SEHNR and CDR2 as FQNEAQ (reference sequence). V lost 4 bases, J lost 6 bases, and 8 bases stayed unmatched. The DNA of the CDR3 is TGTGCCAGCAGCTCCGAAACCGGGACAGGGGATGGCTACACCTTC. Protein: CASSSETGTGDGYTF.

V is TRBV4-1 and J is TRBJ2-7; TRBD2 might be the D (5 bases). Germline assignment: CDR1 MGHRA and CDR2 YSYEKL. The CDR3 runs 15 residues. Trimming left V 0 bases short and J 2 bases short, with 11 bases between. For the CDR3, the DNA is TGCGCCAGCAGCCAAGATCTCCGGGGAACCTACGAGCAGTACTTC. This encodes CASSQDLRGTYEQYF.

The chain carries TRBV6-5 and TRBJ1-4; TRBD1 aligns across 9 bases. CDR1 and CDR2 from the germline V gene are MNHEY and SVGAGI. The V segment lost 2 bases and the J segment 6 bases; nucleotides outside the gene matches: 4. This CDR3 is 15 amino acids long. The CDR3: CASSYLGTGHEKLFF. The CDR3 bases are TGTGCCAGCAGTTACCTTGGGACAGGGCATGAAAAACTGTTTTTT.

The V call is TRBV15, the J call TRBJ1-4; D possibly corresponds to TRBD1 (5 bases). Germline V lookup: CDR1 LNHNV, CDR2 YYDKDF (reference sequence). Trimming took 3 bases from V and 4 from J, leaving 15 bases between them. The CDR3 covers 16 residues. DNA for the CDR3: TGTGCCACCAGCAGTCCCGGGACGGAGGATAATGAAAAACTGTTTTTT. As protein: CATSSPGTEDNEKLFF.

The chain is built from TRBV5-1 and TRBJ2-1; D may be TRBD1 (5 bases). This CDR3 comprises 16 residues. V lost 4 bases, J lost 1 base, and 15 bases lay in between. Per germline, CDR1 SGHRS and CDR2 YFSETQ. CDR3 nucleotide sequence: TGCGCCAGCAGCCTCATCAGGGCCCCGTCCTACAATGAGCAGTTCTTC. Encoded protein: CASSLIRAPSYNEQFF.

The chain combines TRBV5-4 with TRBJ2-7; TRBD2 aligns across 7 bases. The CDR3 contains 16 residues. V lost 0 bases and J lost 1; bases outside the gene matches: 7. In germline, CDR1 is SGHNT, CDR2 YYREEE (reference sequence). The CDR3 sequence is CASSLVPAGFSYEQYF. CDR3 nucleotides: TGTGCCAGCAGCTTGGTCCCAGCGGGATTTTCCTACGAGCAGTACTTC.

V usage is TRBV19 and J usage is TRBJ1-5; D is undetermined. The germline V and J ends were trimmed by 1 base and 0 bases, with 7 bases remaining between them. CDR1 and CDR2 from the germline V gene are LNHDA and SQIVND (reference sequence). CDR3 length: 15 amino acids. CDR3 sequence: CASSIVGYSNQPQHF. CDR3 coding DNA: TGTGCCAGTAGTATAGTGGGGTATAGCAATCAGCCCCAGCATTTT.

The chain combines TRBV4-1 with TRBJ2-2; 7 positions match TRBD2. The ends lost 4 bases at V and 1 base at J; junction bases unmatched: 3. The CDR3 spans 15 residues. Germline V gene sequence: CDR1 MGHRA, CDR2 YSYEKL. In nucleotides, the CDR3 is TGCGCCAGCAGCCTAAGGGAGGGGAACACCGGGGAGCTGTTTTTT. It yields the protein CASSLREGNTGELFF.

This chain uses TRBV6-4 with TRBJ2-3, with 9 bases matching TRBD2. Germline V CDR1 and CDR2: MRHNA, SNTAGT. With 0 bases clipped from V and 6 bases from J, the junction kept 4 bases outside the gene matches. There are 15 residues in the CDR3. The CDR3 DNA reads as TGTGCCAGCAGTGACTCAACTAGCGGGTTTGATACGCAGTATTTT. It codes for CASSDSTSGFDTQYF.

The chain has TRBV27 and TRBJ1-6; D is ambiguous. CDR3 length: 14 residues. Germline V lookup: CDR1 MNHEY, CDR2 SMNVEV (reference sequence). The germline V and J ends were trimmed by 10 bases and 7 bases, with 17 bases remaining between them. CDR3 amino acids: CATSVGGWNSPLHF. CDR3 nucleotides: TGTGCCACCTCCGTTGGTGGCTGGAATTCACCCCTCCACTTT.